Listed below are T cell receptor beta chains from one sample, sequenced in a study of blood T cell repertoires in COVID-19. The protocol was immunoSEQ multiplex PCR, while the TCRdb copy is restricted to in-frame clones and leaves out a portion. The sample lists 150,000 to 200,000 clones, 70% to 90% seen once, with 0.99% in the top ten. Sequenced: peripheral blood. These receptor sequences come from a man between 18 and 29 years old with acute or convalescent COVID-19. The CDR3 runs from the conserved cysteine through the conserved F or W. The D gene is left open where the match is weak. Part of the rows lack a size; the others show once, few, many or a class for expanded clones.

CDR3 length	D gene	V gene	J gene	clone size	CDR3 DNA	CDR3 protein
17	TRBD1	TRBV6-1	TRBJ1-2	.	TGTGCCAGCAGTGAATCGATGCGGGCAGGGGGCAGCTATGGCTACACCTTC	CASSESMRAGGSYGYTF
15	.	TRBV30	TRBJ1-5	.	TGTGCCTGGAGTGCCGCGGGCGGGGGCAATCAGCCCCAGCATTTT	CAWSAAGGGNQPQHF
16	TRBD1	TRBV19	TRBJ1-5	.	TGTGCCAGTACCCCAGGACAGGGCGGCAGCAATCAGCCCCAGCATTTT	CASTPGQGGSNQPQHF
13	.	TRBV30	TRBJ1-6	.	TGTGCCTGGGGGGGACACTATAATTCACCCCTCCACTTT	CAWGGHYNSPLHF
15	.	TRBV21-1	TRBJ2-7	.	TGTGCCAGCAGCAGTCGACAGGGGCAAAACTACGAGCAGTACTTC	CASSSRQGQNYEQYF
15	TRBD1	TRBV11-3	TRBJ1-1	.	TGTGCCAGCAGCTTCTCGGGACAGGGGGGCACTGAAGCTTTCTTT	CASSFSGQGGTEAFF
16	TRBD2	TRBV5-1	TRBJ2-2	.	TGCGCCAGCAGCTTTCCCGGGACTACGAACACCGGGGAGCTGTTTTTT	CASSFPGTTNTGELFF
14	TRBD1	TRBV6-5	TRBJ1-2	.	TGTGCCAGCAGTCAGACAGGGGGCTACTATGGCTACACCTTC	CASSQTGGYYGYTF
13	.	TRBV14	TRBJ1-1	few	TGTGCCAGCAGCCCAGGGGTTCGGGCTGAAGCTTTCTTT	CASSPGVRAEAFF
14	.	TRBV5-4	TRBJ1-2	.	TGTGCCAGCAGCTTCCATGAAAACACCGGGGGCTACACCTTC	CASSFHENTGGYTF
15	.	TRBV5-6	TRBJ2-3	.	TGTGCCAGCAGCTTGGCAGGGCATAGCACAGATACGCAGTATTTT	CASSLAGHSTDTQYF
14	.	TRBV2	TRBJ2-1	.	TGTGCCAGCAGGCGAAGGCGGCTCTTCTATGAGCAGTTCTTC	CASRRRRLFYEQFF
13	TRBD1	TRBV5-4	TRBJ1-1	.	TGTGCCAGCAGCGGGGGGACAGAGGCGAAAGCTTTCTTT	CASSGGTEAKAFF
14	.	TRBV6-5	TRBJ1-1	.	TGTGCCAGCAGTTTGTACAGAATGAACACTGAAGCTTTCTTT	CASSLYRMNTEAFF
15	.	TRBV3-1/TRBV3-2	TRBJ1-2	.	TGTGCCAGCAGCCCTCTGGGCAGGGGAATTTTTGGCTACACCTTC	CASSPLGRGIFGYTF
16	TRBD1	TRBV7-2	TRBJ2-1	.	TGTGCCAGCAGCAAGGACAGGGAGACCATTTACAATGAGCAGTTCTTC	CASSKDRETIYNEQFF
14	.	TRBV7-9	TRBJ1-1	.	TGTGCCAGCAGCTTAGGGACAGTTTCCACTGAAGCTTTCTTT	CASSLGTVSTEAFF
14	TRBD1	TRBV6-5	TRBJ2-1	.	TGTGCCAGCAGGGGGGACAGGGGGTACAATGAGCAGTTCTTC	CASRGDRGYNEQFF
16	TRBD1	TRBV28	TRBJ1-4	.	TGTGCCAGCAGTTTATGGGGACAGATAACTAATGAAAAACTGTTTTTT	CASSLWGQITNEKLFF
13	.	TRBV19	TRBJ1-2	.	TGTGCCAGTACCGAGCGGGTTGACTATGGCTACACCTTC	CASTERVDYGYTF
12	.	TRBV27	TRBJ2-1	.	TGTGCCAGCAGTTTAAGCGGTTATAAGCAGTTCTTC	CASSLSGYKQFF
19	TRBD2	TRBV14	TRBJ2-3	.	TGTGCCAGCAGCCAAGTCCCCAGCGGGGCCCCCCTTAGCACAGATACGCAGTATTTT	CASSQVPSGAPLSTDTQYF
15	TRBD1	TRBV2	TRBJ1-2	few	TGTGCCAGCAGTGAAGGACAGGGGGGCGTCTATGGCTACACCTTC	CASSEGQGGVYGYTF
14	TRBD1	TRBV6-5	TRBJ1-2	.	TGTGCCAGCCGGGACGGGACAGGGAACTATGGCTACACCTTC	CASRDGTGNYGYTF
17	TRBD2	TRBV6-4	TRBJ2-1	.	TGTGCCAGCAGTGGCTCCTTAGCGGGATCGCCGGTGGATGAGCAGTTCTTC	CASSGSLAGSPVDEQFF
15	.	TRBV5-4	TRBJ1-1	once	TGTGCCAGCAGCTTGGCCTACAGGGCCAACACTGAAGCTTTCTTT	CASSLAYRANTEAFF
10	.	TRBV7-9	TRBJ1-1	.	TGTGCCAGCAGCTTACAGGAAGCTTTCTTT	CASSLQEAFF
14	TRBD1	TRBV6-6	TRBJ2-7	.	TGTGCCAGCAGGAACGGACAGGGGGCTTACGAGCAGTACTTC	CASRNGQGAYEQYF
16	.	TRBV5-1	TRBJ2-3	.	TGCGCCAGCAGCTTGGGAGCGAGGACTAGCACAGATACGCAGTATTTT	CASSLGARTSTDTQYF
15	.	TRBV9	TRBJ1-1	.	TGTGCCAGCAGCACGGGGTTGAACATGAACACTGAAGCTTTCTTT	CASSTGLNMNTEAFF
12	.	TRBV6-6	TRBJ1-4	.	TGTGCCAGCAGTATGGCACATGAAAAACTGTTTTTT	CASSMAHEKLFF
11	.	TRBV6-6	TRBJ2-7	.	TGTGCCAGCAGATTCAGGGACGAGCAGTACTTC	CASRFRDEQYF
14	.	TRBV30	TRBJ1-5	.	TGTGCCTGGAGTGTACAGGGTCATTACCAGCCCCAGCATTTT	CAWSVQGHYQPQHF
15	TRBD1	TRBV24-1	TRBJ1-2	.	TGTGCCACCAGTGATCCCGGGACAGGGAAAAATGGCTACACCTTC	CATSDPGTGKNGYTF
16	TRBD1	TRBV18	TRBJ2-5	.	TGTGCCAGCTCTCTCGCCGGGACAGGGACCCAAGAGACCCAGTACTTC	CASSLAGTGTQETQYF
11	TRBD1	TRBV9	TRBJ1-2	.	TGTGCCAGCAGCAAGACAGGGTACATTGCCTTC	CASSKTGYIAF
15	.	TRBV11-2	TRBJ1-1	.	TGTGCCAGCAGTTATTCAGGCCCTATGAACACTGAAGCTTTCTTT	CASSYSGPMNTEAFF
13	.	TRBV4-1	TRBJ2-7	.	TGCGCCAGCAGCCAAGTCAGGGGCTACGAGCAGTACTTC	CASSQVRGYEQYF
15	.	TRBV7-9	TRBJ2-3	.	TGTGCCAGCAGCCCCGGACAGTCTAGCACAGATACGCAGTATTTT	CASSPGQSSTDTQYF
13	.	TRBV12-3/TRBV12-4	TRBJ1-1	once	TGTGCCAGCACCACAGGGCGCCGTACTGAAGCTTTCTTT	CASTTGRRTEAFF
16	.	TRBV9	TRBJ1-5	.	TGTGCCAGCAGCGTAGGGGCAGGGGAAGGCAATCAGCCCCAGCATTTT	CASSVGAGEGNQPQHF
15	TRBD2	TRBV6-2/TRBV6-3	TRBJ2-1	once	TGTGCCAGCAGCCCCGGGACTAGCGGGGGCAATGAGCAGTTCTTC	CASSPGTSGGNEQFF
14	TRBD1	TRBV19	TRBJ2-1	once	TGTGCCAGTAGCGGGACAGGGGTCTACAATGAGCAGTTCTTC	CASSGTGVYNEQFF
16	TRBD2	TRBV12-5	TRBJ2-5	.	TGTGCTAGTGGTTTGGTAGGCGGGGGGCTTCAAGAGACCCAGTACTTC	CASGLVGGGLQETQYF
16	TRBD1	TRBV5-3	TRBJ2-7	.	TGTGCCAGAAGAAAAGTTCCCGGGACAGGGGTCCACGAGCAGTACTTC	CARRKVPGTGVHEQYF
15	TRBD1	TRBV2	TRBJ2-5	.	TGTGCCAGCAGGGGACAGAACTTGTACCAAGAGACCCAGTACTTC	CASRGQNLYQETQYF
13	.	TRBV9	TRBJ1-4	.	TGTGCCAGCAGCACTGGGACAACACAGCCCCCGTTTTTT	CASSTGTTQPPFF